Included here is one T cell receptor beta chain sequence, with context. Its target is unknown. As for treatment: 15 to 20 received Ad26.COV2.S at low or high dose, single or two shots; about 5 received placebo; per-sample allocation not given. Sampling happened 63 days after the first vaccine or placebo injection. The vaccine antigen was prefusion-stabilized Wuhan SARS-CoV-2 spike. The entry originates in a study of Ad26.COV2.S vaccination and SARS-CoV-2 variants. As for the study in general: Ad26.COV2.S was injected intramuscularly once or twice, 56 days apart. Study conclusions and caveats: Similar non-spike TCR breadth was seen in vaccine and placebo recipients.

This table comes from immunoSEQ multiplex PCR, and its TCRdb copy is limited to in-frame clones, with some not included. The sample contains over 400,000 clones, 80% to 95% of which appear only once. Material: peripheral blood, obtained in a trial of Ad26.COV2.S vaccine versus placebo. This clonotype was sampled from a person aged 18-60 years who received the Ad26.COV2.S COVID-19 vaccine or a placebo.

For the CDR3, the DNA is TGTGCCAGCAGCCAGACAGGGGGTCCAAGGGAGACCCAGTACTTC. It specifies CASSQTGGPRETQYF. V gene TRBV7-9 combines with J gene TRBJ2-5, with 9 bases fitting TRBD1. This CDR3 is 15 amino acids long. V lost 5 bases and J lost 5; bases outside the gene matches: 9. Per germline, CDR1 SEHNR and CDR2 FQNEAQ (reference sequence).